Listed below are T cell receptor beta chains from one sample, sequenced in a study of cytomegalovirus exposure and HLA in healthy donors. The protocol was immunoSEQ multiplex PCR, while the TCRdb copy is restricted to in-frame clones and leaves out a portion. The sample records 200,000 to 250,000 clones, 60% to 85% being singletons. Material for sequencing was PBMCs. The origin of the receptors is a man in his forties in good health and CMV-seronegative. The CDR3 runs from the conserved cysteine through the conserved F or W. The D gene is left open where the match is weak. Rows may omit the clone size; those that give it use once, few, many or a size class.

>NA|TRBV5-1|TRBJ2-1|TRBD1
CASSLSTGQGREGEQFF
TGCGCCAGCAGCTTGAGTACGGGACAGGGGAGGGAGGGTGAGCAGTTCTTC
>NA|TRBV30|TRBJ2-1|TRBD2
CAFDSGGGGEQFF
TGTGCCTTCGACAGCGGGGGGGGAGGTGAGCAGTTCTTC
>NA|TRBV7-2|TRBJ2-7|NA
CASSLGLTAGEQYF
TGTGCCAGCAGCTTAGGGTTGACAGCAGGAGAGCAGTACTTC
>NA|TRBV28|TRBJ2-1|TRBD1
CASSGGGQGGKQFF
TGTGCCAGCAGTGGGGGGGGACAGGGAGGAAAGCAGTTCTTC
>NA|TRBV10-3|TRBJ2-1|TRBD1
CAAGQELGNEQFF
TGTGCCGCCGGACAGGAACTCGGCAATGAGCAGTTCTTC
>NA|TRBV5-6|TRBJ1-1|NA
CASSGGSTEAFF
TGTGCCAGCAGCGGGGGGTCTACTGAAGCTTTCTTT
>NA|TRBV11-2|TRBJ1-5|NA
CASSRGGANQPQHF
TGTGCCAGCAGCCGAGGGGGGGCCAATCAGCCCCAGCATTTT
>few|TRBV9|TRBJ2-3|NA
CASSGARSTDTQYF
TGTGCCAGCAGCGGGGCCCGAAGCACAGATACGCAGTATTTT
>NA|TRBV28|TRBJ2-7|TRBD2
CASSSGLAGSYEQYF
TGTGCCAGCAGCTCCGGACTAGCGGGAAGCTACGAGCAGTACTTC
>NA|TRBV14|TRBJ2-2|NA
CASSLQTNRNTGELFF
TGTGCCAGCAGCCTCCAGACTAACAGGAACACCGGGGAGCTGTTTTTT
>NA|TRBV30|TRBJ2-3|TRBD1
CAWASGQGTDTQYF
TGTGCCTGGGCCTCGGGACAGGGGACAGATACGCAGTATTTT
>few|TRBV9|TRBJ1-3|NA
CASSLAGSSGNTIYF
TGTGCCAGCAGCTTAGCAGGCAGCTCTGGAAACACCATATATTTT
>NA|TRBV27|TRBJ2-1|NA
CASSPGGMYHNEQFF
TGTGCCAGCAGTCCAGGGGGGATGTACCACAATGAGCAGTTCTTC
>NA|TRBV30|TRBJ2-7|NA
CATGHQLSYEQYF
TGTGCTACCGGACATCAACTCTCCTACGAGCAGTACTTC
>once|TRBV2|TRBJ1-5|NA
CASSREGNQPQHF
TGTGCCAGCAGTCGGGAGGGCAATCAGCCCCAGCATTTT
>NA|TRBV7-3|TRBJ2-1|NA
CASSPRIAVYNEQFF
TGTGCCAGCAGCCCGCGGATAGCGGTATACAATGAGCAGTTCTTC
>many|TRBV6-1|TRBJ2-2|TRBD1
CASRRTGAGELFF
TGTGCCAGCAGGCGGACAGGGGCCGGGGAGCTGTTTTTT
>NA|TRBV9|TRBJ1-5|NA
CASSVYGSGEPQHF
TGTGCCAGCAGCGTATACGGATCGGGAGAGCCCCAGCATTTT
>NA|TRBV7-9|TRBJ1-1|NA
CSSSPRNTEAFF
TGTTCCAGCAGCCCTCGGAACACTGAAGCTTTCTTT
>NA|TRBV12-5|TRBJ2-2|TRBD1
CASGLPLGQGSVNTGELFF
TGTGCTAGTGGTTTGCCTTTAGGACAGGGATCAGTCAACACCGGGGAGCTGTTTTTT
>NA|TRBV29-1|TRBJ1-1|TRBD1
CSVGQGANTEAFF
TGCAGCGTGGGACAGGGCGCGAACACTGAAGCTTTCTTT
>NA|TRBV28|TRBJ2-3|TRBD1
CASRSGTEGSYTQYF
TGTGCCAGCCGCTCCGGGACAGAGGGATCCTATACGCAGTATTTT
>NA|TRBV27|TRBJ1-5|TRBD1
CASSPGTVSNQPQHF
TGTGCCAGCAGCCCAGGGACAGTTAGCAATCAGCCCCAGCATTTT
>NA|TRBV10-3|TRBJ1-5|NA
CAIRADGNSNQPQHF
TGTGCCATCAGGGCAGACGGGAATAGCAATCAGCCCCAGCATTTT
>NA|TRBV13|TRBJ2-3|NA
CASSLIQGSPDTQYF
TGTGCCAGCAGCTTAATTCAGGGTAGTCCAGATACGCAGTATTTT
>NA|TRBV5-4|TRBJ2-2|NA
CASSPYAGGTAGELFF
TGTGCCAGCAGCCCTTACGCCGGGGGTACGGCCGGGGAGCTGTTTTTT
>few|TRBV7-3|TRBJ1-1|NA
CASSRRDGTEAFF
TGTGCCAGCAGCCGCCGGGATGGGACTGAAGCTTTCTTT
>NA|TRBV20-1|TRBJ1-4|NA
CTGGHNEKLFF
TGCACGGGAGGACATAATGAAAAACTGTTTTTT
>once|TRBV7-2|TRBJ1-6|NA
CASSVRQATNNSPLHF
TGTGCCAGCAGCGTACGACAGGCTACGAATAATTCACCCCTCCACTTT
>NA|TRBV6-1|TRBJ1-6|NA
CASSYLNGSPLHF
TGTGCCAGCAGTTATCTCAACGGGTCACCCCTCCACTTT
>NA|TRBV6-1|TRBJ1-5|NA
CASKSRGPNQPQHF
TGTGCCAGCAAATCTCGTGGGCCCAATCAGCCCCAGCATTTT
>once|TRBV6-6|TRBJ1-1|NA
CASTLLGGGEAFF
TGTGCCAGCACCCTTCTAGGGGGTGGTGAAGCTTTCTTT
>few|TRBV9|TRBJ2-2|NA
CASSDGGGGTGELFF
TGTGCCAGCAGCGATGGAGGAGGAGGCACCGGGGAGCTGTTTTTT
>NA|TRBV21-1|TRBJ1-5|NA
CASSSKVQHNQPQHF
TGTGCCAGCAGCTCAAAGGTACAGCACAATCAGCCCCAGCATTTT
>NA|TRBV28|TRBJ1-2|NA
CASSLPGYYGYTF
TGTGCCAGCAGTTTACCAGGGTACTATGGCTACACCTTC
>NA|TRBV6-5|TRBJ2-1|TRBD2
CASSYRVAGANNEQFF
TGTGCCAGCAGTTATCGGGTGGCGGGAGCGAACAATGAGCAGTTCTTC
>few|TRBV4-1|TRBJ1-4|TRBD1
CASSPLQGASEKLFF
TGCGCCAGCAGCCCCCTACAGGGGGCGAGTGAAAAACTGTTTTTT
>NA|TRBV6-5|TRBJ1-1|TRBD1
CASSGQGNTEAFF
TGTGCCAGCAGTGGACAGGGGAACACTGAAGCTTTCTTT
>NA|TRBV7-2|TRBJ2-7|TRBD2
CASSLLNPGLAAYEQYF
TGTGCCAGCAGCTTACTGAATCCGGGACTAGCGGCTTACGAGCAGTACTTC
>NA|TRBV5-8|TRBJ1-2|NA
CASSLSRIHWGYTF
TGTGCCAGCAGCTTGTCCAGGATCCACTGGGGCTACACCTTC
>NA|TRBV6-1|TRBJ1-1|TRBD1
CASSDPDRGAEAFF
TGTGCCAGCAGTGACCCGGACAGGGGCGCTGAAGCTTTCTTT
>NA|TRBV19|TRBJ2-1|NA
CASSNYRTYNEQFF
TGTGCCAGTAGTAATTACAGGACCTACAATGAGCAGTTCTTC
>NA|TRBV19|TRBJ2-5|NA
CASRGLRETQYF
TGTGCCAGTAGGGGCCTAAGGGAGACCCAGTACTTC
>NA|TRBV10-2|TRBJ2-1|NA
CASSGTLEGLHEQFF
TGCGCCAGCAGTGGAACTTTGGAGGGGTTGCATGAGCAGTTCTTC
>once|TRBV29-1|TRBJ1-2|NA
CSVAPGPTDGYTF
TGCAGCGTCGCCCCAGGGCCTACTGATGGCTACACCTTC
>NA|TRBV7-8|TRBJ1-3|TRBD1
CASSLQGAPAHSGNTIYF
TGTGCCAGCAGCCTACAGGGGGCCCCCGCTCACTCTGGAAACACCATATATTTT
>NA|TRBV4-2|TRBJ1-2|TRBD1
CASSHEDRGNYGYTF
TGTGCCAGCAGCCATGAGGACAGGGGAAACTATGGCTACACCTTC
>NA|TRBV4-1|TRBJ2-7|NA
CASSQTTGQPYEQYF
TGCGCCAGCAGCCAAACGACAGGTCAACCCTACGAGCAGTACTTC
>NA|TRBV25-1|TRBJ2-7|NA
CASRGDSQGLYEQYF
TGTGCCAGCAGGGGCGACAGTCAGGGCCTCTACGAGCAGTACTTC
>NA|TRBV7-3|TRBJ2-4|NA
CASSLASGYKNIQYF
TGTGCCAGCAGCTTAGCGTCGGGGTACAAAAACATTCAGTACTTC
>NA|TRBV5-8|TRBJ2-6|TRBD2
CASTWGGVLTF
TGTGCCAGCACCTGGGGGGGTGTCCTGACTTTC
>NA|TRBV7-2|TRBJ2-7|NA
CASTTPFSVPSYEQYF
TGTGCCAGCACCACTCCCTTTAGCGTACCCTCCTACGAGCAGTACTTC